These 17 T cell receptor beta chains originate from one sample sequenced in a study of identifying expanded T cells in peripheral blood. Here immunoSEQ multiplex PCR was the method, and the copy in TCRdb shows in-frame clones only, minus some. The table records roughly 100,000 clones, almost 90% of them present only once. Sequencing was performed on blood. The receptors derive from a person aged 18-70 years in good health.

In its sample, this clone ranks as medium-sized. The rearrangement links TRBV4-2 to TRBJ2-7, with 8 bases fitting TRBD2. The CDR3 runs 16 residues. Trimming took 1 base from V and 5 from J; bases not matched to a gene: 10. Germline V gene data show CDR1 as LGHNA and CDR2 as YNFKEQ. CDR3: CASSQGAGLGHHEQYF. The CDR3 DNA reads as TGTGCCAGCAGCCAAGGAGCGGGACTAGGTCACCACGAGCAGTACTTC.

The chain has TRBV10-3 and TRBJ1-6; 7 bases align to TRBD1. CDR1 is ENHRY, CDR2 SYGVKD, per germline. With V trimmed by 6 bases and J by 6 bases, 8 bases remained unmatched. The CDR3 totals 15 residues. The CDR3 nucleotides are TGTGCCATCAGGGAGACGGGACAGAGTAATTCACCCCTCCACTTT. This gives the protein CAIRETGQSNSPLHF.

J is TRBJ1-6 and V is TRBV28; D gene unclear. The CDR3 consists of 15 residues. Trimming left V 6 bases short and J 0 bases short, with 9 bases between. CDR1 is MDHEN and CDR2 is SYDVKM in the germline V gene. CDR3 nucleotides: TGTGCCAGCAGATTAGGGAGCTCCTATAATTCACCCCTCCACTTT. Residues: CASRLGSSYNSPLHF.

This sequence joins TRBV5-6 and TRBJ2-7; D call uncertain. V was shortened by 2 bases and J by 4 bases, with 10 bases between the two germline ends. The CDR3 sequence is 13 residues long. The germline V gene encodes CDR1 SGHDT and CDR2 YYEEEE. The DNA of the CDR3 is TGTGCCAGCAGCTTCCTGCAGAGTTACGAGCAGTACTTC. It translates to CASSFLQSYEQYF.

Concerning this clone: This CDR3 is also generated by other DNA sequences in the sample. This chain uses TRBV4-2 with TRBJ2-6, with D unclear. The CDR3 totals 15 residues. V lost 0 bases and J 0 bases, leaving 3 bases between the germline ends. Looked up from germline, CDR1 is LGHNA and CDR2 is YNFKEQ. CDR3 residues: CASSQESSGANVLTF. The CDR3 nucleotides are TGTGCCAGCAGCCAAGAAAGCTCTGGGGCCAACGTCCTGACTTTC.

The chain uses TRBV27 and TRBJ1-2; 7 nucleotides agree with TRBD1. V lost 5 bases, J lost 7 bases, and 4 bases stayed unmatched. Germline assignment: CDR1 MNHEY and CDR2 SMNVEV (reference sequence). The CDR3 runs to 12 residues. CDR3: CASSDRTGGYTF. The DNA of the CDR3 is TGTGCCAGCAGTGACCGGACAGGTGGCTACACCTTC.

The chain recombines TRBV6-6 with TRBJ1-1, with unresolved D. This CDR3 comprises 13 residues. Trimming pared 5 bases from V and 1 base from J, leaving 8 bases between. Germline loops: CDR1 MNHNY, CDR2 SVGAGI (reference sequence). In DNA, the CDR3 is TGTGCCAGCAGTCCGCGAGAGAACACTGAAGCTTTCTTT. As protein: CASSPRENTEAFF.

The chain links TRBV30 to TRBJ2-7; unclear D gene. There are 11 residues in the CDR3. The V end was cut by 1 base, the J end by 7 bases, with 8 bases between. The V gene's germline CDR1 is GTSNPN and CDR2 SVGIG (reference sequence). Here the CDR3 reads CAWSARTEQYF. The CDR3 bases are TGTGCCTGGAGTGCCCGGACGGAGCAGTACTTC.

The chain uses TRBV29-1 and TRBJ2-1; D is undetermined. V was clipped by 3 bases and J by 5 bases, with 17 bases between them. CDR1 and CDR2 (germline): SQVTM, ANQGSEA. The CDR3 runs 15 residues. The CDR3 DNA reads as TGCAGCGTTGATCGCATATTCCCCCGACACAATGAGCAGTTCTTC. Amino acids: CSVDRIFPRHNEQFF.

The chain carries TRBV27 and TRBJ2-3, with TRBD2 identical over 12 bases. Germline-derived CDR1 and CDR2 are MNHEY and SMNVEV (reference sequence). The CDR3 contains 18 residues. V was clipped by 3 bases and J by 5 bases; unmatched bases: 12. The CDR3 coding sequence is TGTGCCAGCAGTTTTGCCCTACTAGCGGGAGGTCGTGGAGATACGCAGTATTTT. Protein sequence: CASSFALLAGGRGDTQYF.

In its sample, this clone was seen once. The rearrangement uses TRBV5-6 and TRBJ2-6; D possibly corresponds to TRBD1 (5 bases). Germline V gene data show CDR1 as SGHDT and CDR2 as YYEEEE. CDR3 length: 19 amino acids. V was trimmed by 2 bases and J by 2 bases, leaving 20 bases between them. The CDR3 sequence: CASSFLVHRPLTGANVLTF. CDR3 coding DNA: TGTGCCAGCAGCTTTCTGGTCCACAGGCCTTTAACTGGGGCCAACGTCCTGACTTTC.

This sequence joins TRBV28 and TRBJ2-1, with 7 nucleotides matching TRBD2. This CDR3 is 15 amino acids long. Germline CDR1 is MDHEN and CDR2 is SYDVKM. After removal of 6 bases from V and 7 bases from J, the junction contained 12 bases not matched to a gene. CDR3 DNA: TGTGCCAGCAGACCCAGCGGAGTCGGGAGGAATGAGCAGTTCTTC. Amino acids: CASRPSGVGRNEQFF.

CDR3 in DNA: TGTGCCAGTAGTATACCCGGGGCCCTGAGCACTGAAGCTTTCTTT. Translating it yields CASSIPGALSTEAFF. The gene calls are TRBV19 and TRBJ1-1; TRBD1 might be the D (5 bases). This CDR3 has 15 amino acids. Per germline, CDR1 LNHDA and CDR2 SQIVND (reference sequence). Trimming shortened V by 2 bases and J by 4 bases, and 14 bases separated the two germline ends.

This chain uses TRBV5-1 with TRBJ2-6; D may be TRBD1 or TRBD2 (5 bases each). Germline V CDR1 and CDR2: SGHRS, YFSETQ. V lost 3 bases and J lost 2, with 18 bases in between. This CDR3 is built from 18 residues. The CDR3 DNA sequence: TGCGCCAGCAGCTATGGGTTAACCCCGGGACCTGGGGCCAACGTCCTGACTTTC. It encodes CASSYGLTPGPGANVLTF.

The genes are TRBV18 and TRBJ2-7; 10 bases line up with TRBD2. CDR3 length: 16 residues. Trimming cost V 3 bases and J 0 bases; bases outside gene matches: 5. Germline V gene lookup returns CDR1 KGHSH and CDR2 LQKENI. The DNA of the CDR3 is TGTGCCAGCTCACCCGGCAGCGGGGGGGCCTCCTACGAGCAGTACTTC. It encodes CASSPGSGGASYEQYF.

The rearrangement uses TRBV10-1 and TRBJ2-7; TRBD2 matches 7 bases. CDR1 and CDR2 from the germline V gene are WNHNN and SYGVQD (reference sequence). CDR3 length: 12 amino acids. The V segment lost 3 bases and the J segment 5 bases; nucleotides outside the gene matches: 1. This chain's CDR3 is CASSEGLDEQYF. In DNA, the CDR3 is TGCGCCAGCAGTGAAGGACTAGACGAGCAGTACTTC.

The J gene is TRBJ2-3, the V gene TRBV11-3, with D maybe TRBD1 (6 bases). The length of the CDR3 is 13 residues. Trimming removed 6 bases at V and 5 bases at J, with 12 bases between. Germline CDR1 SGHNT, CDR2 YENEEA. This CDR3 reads CASSSNRVDTQYF. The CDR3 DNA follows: TGTGCCAGCAGTTCTAACAGGGTAGATACGCAGTATTTT.